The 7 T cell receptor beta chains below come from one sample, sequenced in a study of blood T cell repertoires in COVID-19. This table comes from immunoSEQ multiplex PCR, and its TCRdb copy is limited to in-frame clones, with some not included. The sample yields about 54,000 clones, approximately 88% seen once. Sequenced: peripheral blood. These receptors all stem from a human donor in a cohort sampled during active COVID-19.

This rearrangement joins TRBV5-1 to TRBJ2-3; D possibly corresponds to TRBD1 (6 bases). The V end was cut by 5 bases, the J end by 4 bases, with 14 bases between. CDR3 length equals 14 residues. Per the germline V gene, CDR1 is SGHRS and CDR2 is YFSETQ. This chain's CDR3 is CASRDIRGADTQYF. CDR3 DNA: TGCGCCAGCAGGGATATCAGGGGAGCAGATACGCAGTATTTT. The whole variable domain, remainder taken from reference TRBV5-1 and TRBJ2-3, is KAGVTQTPRYLIKTRGQQVTLSCSPISGHRSVSWYQQTPGQGLQFLFEYFSETQRNKGNFPGRFSGRQFSNSRSEMNVSTLELGDSALYLCASRDIRGADTQYFGPGTRLTVL.

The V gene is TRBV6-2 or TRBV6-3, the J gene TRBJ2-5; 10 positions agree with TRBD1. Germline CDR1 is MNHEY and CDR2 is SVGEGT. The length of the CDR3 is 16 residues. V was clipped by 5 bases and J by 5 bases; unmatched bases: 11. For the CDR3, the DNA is TGTGCCAGCAGTCCCGGGACAGGGGCCCTACAGGAGACCCAGTACTTC. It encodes CASSPGTGALQETQYF.

The CDR3 coding sequence is TGTGCCAGCAGCCTAAAGGGACTAGGTATTTATGAGCAGTTCTTC. Protein product: CASSLKGLGIYEQFF. The chain couples TRBV3-1 (or the pseudogene TRBV3-2) to TRBJ2-1; 8 positions agree with TRBD2. V lost 4 bases, J lost 8 bases, and 10 bases stayed unmatched. The CDR3 spans 15 residues. The germline V gene encodes CDR1 LGHDT and CDR2 YNNKEL (reference sequence).

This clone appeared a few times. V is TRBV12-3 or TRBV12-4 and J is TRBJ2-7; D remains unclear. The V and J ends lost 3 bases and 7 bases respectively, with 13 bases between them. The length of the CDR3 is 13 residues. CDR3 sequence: CASSFGSLEEQYF. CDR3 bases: TGTGCCAGCAGTTTCGGGTCCTTGGAAGAGCAGTACTTC.

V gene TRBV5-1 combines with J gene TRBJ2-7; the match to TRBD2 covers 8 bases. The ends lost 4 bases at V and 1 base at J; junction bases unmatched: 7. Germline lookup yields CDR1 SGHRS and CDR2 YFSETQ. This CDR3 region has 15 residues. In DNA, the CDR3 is TGCGCCAGCAGCCGACTCGGGGGGGCGTCCTACGAGCAGTACTTC. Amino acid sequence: CASSRLGGASYEQYF.

The chain's CDR3 is CASSLWSTVSGSPLHF. The CDR3 bases are TGTGCCAGCAGCTTATGGAGTACAGTATCGGGATCACCCCTCCACTTT. The chain has TRBV7-2 and TRBJ1-6; the D is unclear. The CDR3 covers 16 residues. V was clipped by 2 bases and J by 10 bases, with 18 bases between them. The V gene's germline CDR1 is SGHTA and CDR2 FQGNSA.

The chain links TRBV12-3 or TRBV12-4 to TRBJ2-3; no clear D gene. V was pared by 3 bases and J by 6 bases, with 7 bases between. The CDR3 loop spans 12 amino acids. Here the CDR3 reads CASSFSGDTQYF. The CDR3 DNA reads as TGTGCCAGCAGTTTTTCGGGTGATACGCAGTATTTT.